This T cell receptor (beta chain) came from a study of T cell changes during pregnancy in multiple sclerosis. Produced via immunoSEQ multiplex PCR; TCRdb's table is partial and in-frame only. The sample lists around 80,000 clones, 90% to 95% occurring once. The CDR3 has 16 amino acids. Germline CDR1 is SQVTM and CDR2 is ANQGSEA. Between the trimmed V and J ends, which lost 2 bases and 2 bases, there was a span of 17 bases. The starting material was peripheral blood, obtained in the second trimester of pregnancy. The genes are TRBV29-1 and TRBJ2-3; possible D gene TRBD1, 5 bases. This sequence originates from a female donor in good health, enrolled as a control in a pregnancy study. The CDR3 DNA follows: TGCAGCGTTGAAAAGGGGTCCGCTGGGGCCACAGATACGCAGTATTTT. Translating gives CSVEKGSAGATDTQYF.